The subject of this entry is one T cell receptor beta chain. Its matching antigen is unknown. Synthesis of TCR beta cDNA was carried out from 450 to 650 ng total RNA with a constant-region primer. It was through three nested multiplex PCR rounds of slightly modified ARM-PCR that TCR beta libraries arose. Both of the initial two PCR rounds ran for nine to eleven cycles and employed TRBV1-TRBV30 forward primers alongside a C-beta reverse primer. One entry per CDR3 protein, called by TCRdb with MiXCR from the multiplex PCR reads. This table holds around 27,000 distinct CDR3 sequences, 78% found once. With 5 bases removed from V and 2 bases from J, the gap between germline ends came to 13 bases. This CDR3 contains 14 residues. Germline V lookup: CDR1 MDHEN, CDR2 SYDVKM. It was from around 20-30 mg of unsorted bulk tissue that RNA and DNA were co-extracted. The source of the sample is a study of tumor-infiltrating lymphocytes in primary liver carcinoma. Notes on the study in general: A small share of top clones, only about 7.5-25%, was found in all five tumor regions.

The sequence was obtained from a man aged 35 to 55 with primary liver carcinoma and hepatitis B virus infection. Sample: liver tumor tissue from sampling region 3. Subset here: tumor region T3, left-lateral pole. The genes are TRBV28 and TRBJ2-7; the D call may be TRBD1 or TRBD2 (5 bases each). The CDR3 nucleotides read TGTGCCAGCAGTCCAACAAGGGGACCCTACGAGCAGTACTTC. As protein: CASSPTRGPYEQYF.